This paragraph covers one T cell receptor beta chain sequence. Grouping used clinical history reported by participants in a survey and questionnaire. The method was immunoSEQ multiplex PCR; TCRdb's version includes in-frame clones alone and lacks a portion of them. The sample lists 310,000 or so clones; 90% were seen once. This CDR3 contains 15 residues. In germline, CDR1 is SEHNR, CDR2 FQNEAQ (reference sequence). Deletions cut 4 bases from V and 1 base from J, with 14 bases between. The record originates from a study of blood T cell repertoires in COVID-19. Study-level information: T cells, B-cell-depleted T cells, or PBMCs provided the cDNA or gDNA that served as material.

The V and J genes are TRBV7-9 and TRBJ2-7; the D gene is possibly TRBD1 (6 bases). The origin of this receptor is a woman younger than 35 with acute COVID-19. Sequences were obtained from PBMCs or T cells enriched from blood (not recorded which). CDR3 in amino acids: CASSSRTDPSYEQYF. Here the CDR3 DNA reads TGTGCCAGCAGCTCGAGGACAGACCCATCCTACGAGCAGTACTTC.